The 10 T cell receptor beta chains below come from one sample, sequenced in a study of technical replicates of blood from four donors. Profiling relied on immunoSEQ multiplex PCR, and the TCRdb table lists in-frame clones only, not all of them. The sample contains fewer than 95,000 clones, 90% to 95% of which appear only once. Sequencing was carried out using T cells isolated from PBMCs. These receptors were collected from a human donor in good health.

V and J are TRBV9 and TRBJ2-7, with a tentative D call TRBD2 (6 bases). Germline CDR1 reads SGDLS; CDR2 reads YYNGEE. The CDR3 contains 16 residues. V was clipped by 0 bases and J by 1 base, with 14 bases between them. Here the CDR3 reads CASSVEGGNPSYEQYF. The CDR3 DNA is TGTGCCAGCAGCGTAGAGGGAGGCAACCCTTCCTACGAGCAGTACTTC.

The rearrangement links TRBV11-2 to TRBJ2-5; D unclear. This CDR3 region has 17 residues. In germline, CDR1 is SGHAT, CDR2 FQNNGV. V was clipped by 7 bases and J by 3 bases, with 24 bases between them. The CDR3: CASTVYPGSDVKETQYF. The CDR3 DNA sequence: TGTGCCAGCACTGTCTACCCAGGTAGTGACGTTAAAGAGACCCAGTACTTC.

This sequence joins TRBV28 and TRBJ2-7; 8 positions match TRBD1. The germline CDR1 and CDR2 sequences are MDHEN and SYDVKM. The V gene end was trimmed by 6 bases and the J gene end by 0 bases; junction bases not matched to a gene: 7. The CDR3 is 15 residues long. The CDR3 DNA reads TGTGCCAGCAGCCTCCTAGGGACAGGCTCCTACGAGCAGTACTTC. It is translated as CASSLLGTGSYEQYF.

This chain uses TRBV11-3 with TRBJ2-1; D is undetermined. Trimming removed 5 bases from V and 7 bases from J, with 12 bases in between. CDR3 size: 13 residues. Per germline, CDR1 SGHNT and CDR2 YENEEA. The CDR3, as DNA: TGTGCCAGCAGCCCCCGCAACGGGAATGAGCAGTTCTTC. It is translated as CASSPRNGNEQFF.

This rearrangement joins TRBV13 to TRBJ1-2, with 8 bases that match TRBD1. V was pared by 5 bases and J by 7 bases, with 9 bases of the junction left unmatched. The germline V gene encodes CDR1 PRHDT and CDR2 FYEKMQ (reference sequence). The CDR3 totals 14 residues. In nucleotides, the CDR3 is TGTGCCAGCAGCAAAAACCAGGGGGCGTCTGGCTACACCTTC. Translated, it gives CASSKNQGASGYTF.

This chain uses TRBV29-1 with TRBJ1-2; the match to TRBD1 covers 7 bases. The trim removed 7 bases at V and 3 bases at J, leaving 8 bases unmatched. There are 13 residues in the CDR3. CDR1 is SQVTM and CDR2 is ANQGSEA in the germline V gene. This chain's CDR3 is CSAHPTGYYGYTF. The CDR3 DNA reads as TGCAGCGCCCACCCGACAGGGTACTATGGCTACACCTTC. The full variable domain, completed using reference TRBV29-1 and TRBJ1-2, is SAVISQKPSRDICQRGTSLTIQCQVDSQVTMMFWYRQQPGQSLTLIATANQGSEATYESGFVIDKFPISRPNLTFSTLTVSNMSPEDSSIYLCSAHPTGYYGYTFGSGTRLTVV.

The chain carries TRBV27 and TRBJ2-7; TRBD1 is a possible D gene (6 bases). Germline loops: CDR1 MNHEY, CDR2 SMNVEV (reference sequence). V gave up 5 bases and J gave up 7 bases, with 15 bases separating them. The CDR3 is 13 residues long. CDR3 in DNA: TGTGCCAGCAGTCAGACAGGCAGATTGGAGCAGTACTTC. Protein: CASSQTGRLEQYF.

This chain links TRBV10-1 with TRBJ2-7; 8 bases map to TRBD2. V lost 5 bases, J lost 0 bases, and 6 bases stayed unmatched. The CDR3 sequence is 15 residues long. Germline assignment: CDR1 WNHNN and CDR2 SYGVQD (reference sequence). The CDR3 reads CASSPRLAGSYEQYF. The CDR3 DNA sequence: TGCGCCAGCAGTCCTCGGCTAGCGGGCTCCTACGAGCAGTACTTC.

In this sample, this clone turned up a few times. The chain combines TRBV27 with TRBJ1-1; 7 nucleotides agree with TRBD1. The CDR3 runs 13 residues. V was pared by 5 bases and J by 1 base, with 1 base of the junction left unmatched. Germline V gives CDR1 MNHEY, CDR2 SMNVEV (reference sequence). The CDR3 DNA reads TGTGCCAGCAGTCACAGGGGGAACACTGAAGCTTTCTTT. Translated, it gives CASSHRGNTEAFF.

V and J are TRBV18 and TRBJ2-5; D gene unclear. Looked up from germline, CDR1 is KGHSH and CDR2 is LQKENI. The CDR3 runs to 12 residues. V dropped 0 bases and J dropped 5 bases, with 4 bases sitting between them. This CDR3 reads CASSPPGETQYF. The CDR3 region has the DNA TGTGCCAGCTCACCACCCGGGGAGACCCAGTACTTC.